The 16 T cell receptor beta chains reported below all come from one sample, sequenced in a study of T cells after somatic rescue of genetic block. The assay was immunoSEQ multiplex PCR, and TCRdb's table has in-frame clones only and misses some. This sample has 10,000 to 15,000 clones; over 65% occur once, and the top ten carry about 21%. Sequenced material: peripheral blood mononuclear cells (PBMCs). The receptor source for this set is a boy aged 5-17 years.

Only a few counts were recorded for this clone. This chain uses TRBV30 with TRBJ1-6; D uncertain. Germline values: CDR1 GTSNPN, CDR2 SVGIG (reference sequence). The CDR3 runs to 14 residues. Trimming stripped 0 bases from V and 9 bases from J, with 12 bases between. CDR3 region: CAWSVPSWGSPLHF. In DNA, the CDR3 is TGTGCCTGGAGTGTACCCTCTTGGGGTTCACCCCTCCACTTT.

The sample holds one count of this clone. V usage is TRBV5-1 and J usage is TRBJ1-6; TRBD1 matches 7 bases. V shed 4 bases and J 6 bases; nucleotides not matched to a gene: 4. Germline CDR1 is SGHRS and CDR2 is YFSETQ. This CDR3 is built from 14 residues. The CDR3 loop reads CASSPGQLNSPLHF. The DNA of the CDR3 is TGCGCCAGCAGCCCGGGACAGCTTAATTCACCCCTCCACTTT.

The rearrangement uses TRBV27 and TRBJ2-1; D is undetermined. V shed 2 bases and J shed 1 base, with 12 bases lying between them. Germline V gene data show CDR1 as MNHEY and CDR2 as SMNVEV (reference sequence). CDR3 size: 16 residues. The CDR3 reads CASSLLGFGSYNEQFF. The CDR3 DNA reads TGTGCCAGCAGTTTACTGGGCTTTGGGTCCTACAATGAGCAGTTCTTC.

The V and J genes are TRBV19 and TRBJ2-1, with 8 bases lining up with TRBD2. This CDR3 has 13 residues. Germline CDR1 is LNHDA and CDR2 is SQIVND (reference sequence). Trimming removed 3 bases from V and 9 bases from J; junction bases left unmatched: 4. The CDR3 is CASSILTSGEQFF. The CDR3 nucleotides are TGTGCCAGTAGTATTCTCACTAGCGGTGAGCAGTTCTTC.

The chain combines TRBV25-1 with TRBJ2-7, with TRBD2 as a possible D gene (7 bases). Per germline, CDR1 MGHDK and CDR2 SYGVNS. V shed 5 bases and J shed 5 bases, with 16 bases lying between them. The CDR3 sequence is 14 residues long. As DNA, the CDR3 is TGTGCCAGCAGTCTGGGGGGGCGGGCTAACGAGCAGTACTTC. Amino acid sequence: CASSLGGRANEQYF.

This clone occurred once. This chain links TRBV10-3 with TRBJ2-1; tentatively, D is TRBD2 (6 bases). V was pared by 11 bases and J by 2 bases, with 13 bases between. Germline loops: CDR1 ENHRY, CDR2 SYGVKD. The CDR3 has 13 residues. CDR3 region: CAVKGLAYNEQFF. Written as DNA, the CDR3 is TGTGCCGTAAAGGGACTCGCCTACAATGAGCAGTTCTTC.

This clone was seen a few times. This chain connects TRBV30 to TRBJ2-7; D is perhaps TRBD1 (6 bases). The CDR3 consists of 13 residues. Trimming shortened V by 4 bases and J by 0 bases, and 10 bases separated the two germline ends. In germline, CDR1 is GTSNPN, CDR2 SVGIG (reference sequence). CDR3 sequence reads: CAWIRGNSYEQYF. CDR3 coding DNA: TGTGCCTGGATTAGGGGGAACTCCTACGAGCAGTACTTC.

The chain is built from TRBV13 and TRBJ1-6; tentatively, D is TRBD1 (6 bases). Germline CDR1 reads PRHDT; CDR2 reads FYEKMQ (reference sequence). The CDR3 covers 15 residues. V lost 4 bases and J 4 bases, leaving 11 bases between the germline ends. The CDR3 DNA reads as TGTGCCAGCAGCTACGGACAGCCTTATAATTCACCCCTCCACTTT. Its translation: CASSYGQPYNSPLHF.

This clone has a single count. This chain links TRBV6-6 with TRBJ2-3, with 12 bases aligning to TRBD2. The CDR3 spans 15 residues. The V gene's germline CDR1 is MNHNY and CDR2 SVGAGI (reference sequence). V shed 5 bases and J 6 bases; nucleotides not matched to a gene: 6. In DNA, the CDR3 is TGTGCCAGCAGTCTAGCGGGAGGGCGGTGGGATACGCAGTATTTT. Translating gives CASSLAGGRWDTQYF.

This clone was seen a handful of times. DNA of the CDR3: TGTGCCAGCAGTGAATCGTCGGGTCCTAATTCACCCCTCCACTTT. It codes for CASSESSGPNSPLHF. V is TRBV25-1 and J is TRBJ1-6; D is ambiguous. This CDR3 is built from 15 residues. V lost 1 base to trimming and J lost 6 bases, with 10 bases between them. CDR1 is MGHDK and CDR2 is SYGVNS in the germline V gene.

The V call is TRBV23-1, the J call TRBJ2-1; 16 nucleotides align to TRBD2. TRBV23-1 is an open reading frame, and its role is uncertain. The CDR3 contains 18 residues. After removal of 6 bases from V and 6 bases from J, the junction contained 11 bases not matched to a gene. The CDR3 DNA follows: TGCGCCAGCAGAAAAATCAGGGGACTAGCGGGAGGGGGCAATGAGCAGTTCTTC. It specifies CASRKIRGLAGGGNEQFF.

The genes are TRBV5-1 and TRBJ2-7; unclear D gene. CDR1 SGHRS and CDR2 YFSETQ come from the germline V gene. Trimming shortened V by 0 bases and J by 2 bases, and 12 bases separated the two germline ends. The CDR3 has 15 amino acids. For the CDR3, the DNA is TGCGCCAGCAGCTTGGAGCCCCACGCCACCTACGAGCAGTACTTC. Its translation is CASSLEPHATYEQYF.

J is TRBJ1-2 and V is TRBV28; the D gene is possibly TRBD1 (6 bases). The CDR3 is 13 amino acids. The V end was cut by 2 bases, the J end by 8 bases, with 12 bases between. Germline assignment: CDR1 MDHEN and CDR2 SYDVKM. CDR3 nucleotide sequence: TGTGCCAGCAGTTTAGTAACAGGGTGGGGCTACACCTTC. Translation gives CASSLVTGWGYTF.

The chain uses TRBV7-9 and TRBJ1-2; D call uncertain. Trimming stripped 3 bases from V and 4 bases from J, with 18 bases between. CDR1 SEHNR and CDR2 FQNEAQ come from the germline V gene (reference sequence). The CDR3 totals 16 residues. CDR3 DNA: TGTGCCAGCAGCTTCTACAACGGTCGCCCGAGCTATGGCTACACCTTC. Protein sequence: CASSFYNGRPSYGYTF.

The rearrangement uses TRBV19 and TRBJ1-5; D is possibly TRBD1 (6 bases). The V gene's germline CDR1 is LNHDA and CDR2 SQIVND (reference sequence). The length of the CDR3 is 15 residues. V lost 0 bases and J 7 bases, leaving 13 bases between the germline ends. This CDR3 reads CASSIDPPTGQPQHF. In DNA, the CDR3 is TGTGCCAGTAGTATAGACCCACCGACAGGCCAGCCCCAGCATTTT.

This CDR3 is CASSIPGGQGNQPQHF. The CDR3 DNA reads TGTGCCAGTAGTATTCCAGGCGGACAGGGCAATCAGCCCCAGCATTTT. The V call is TRBV19, the J call TRBJ1-5; 7 bases are a match to TRBD1. Germline CDR1 LNHDA, CDR2 SQIVND (reference sequence). The J segment lost 2 bases and the V segment lost 3 bases, leaving 7 bases of the junction unmatched. The CDR3 is 16 residues long.